This T cell receptor beta chain stems from a study of T cells in Graves' hyperthyroidism and ophthalmopathy. Study-wide points: Blood samples included most of the expanded thyroid clonotypes exceeding 0.001. Prediction of ophthalmopathy progression came a median around 6 months pre-onset.

Note on this clonotype: As yet, its antigen is unknown. A read error may account for a junction end that differs from germline.

RNA transcripts gave rise to amplified TCR beta CDR3 regions. TCR CDR3 regions were first amplified by RT-PCR with HTBI primers. TCRdb re-derived calls from the multiplex PCR reads in MiXCR, one entry per CDR3 protein. The repertoire holds 80,000 to 100,000 distinct CDR3 sequences, with about 40% as singletons. Germline CDR1 reads MGHDK; CDR2 reads SYGVNS. The CDR3 spans 18 residues. The sequence came from a woman in her 30s with Graves' hyperthyroidism. The sequencing sample was made of peripheral blood or thyroid tissue (not recorded which). The chain employs TRBV25-1 and TRBJ1-1, with 7 bases identical to TRBD1. The DNA for the CDR3 is TGTGCCTGCAGTGCTATCTGGCCTGGGACAGTCGATGATACTGAAGCTTTCTTT. Protein: CACSAIWPGTVDDTEAFF.